This is a list of T cell receptor beta chains from one sample in a study of human T cells and chemical hapten exposure. TCRdb reprocessed the RACE reads via MiXCR and lists one record per CDR3 protein. Among approximately 260,000 distinct CDR3 sequences, 8.6% were seen once, and the ten largest hold 2% to 2.5%. The sequencing here drew on whole blood, taken in connection with sensitization to the hapten diphenylcyclopropenone (DPC). All receptors derive from a woman aged 40 to 50 with alopecia areata. Some clones in this sample may be carry-over from other donors' samples. Both conserved end residues are part of each CDR3. The D gene is left open where the match is weak.

.	16	TRBV6-2/TRBV6-3	CASIRTRSSFTDTQYF
.	16	TRBV12-3/TRBV12-4	CASSSWGLGGNQPQHF
TRBD2	16	TRBV10-3	CAIKGTSGRSYNEQFF
TRBD2	16	TRBV20-1	CSARSGEKRGLREQFF
TRBD2	18	TRBV12-3/TRBV12-4	CASSPLKSGRARQETQYF
.	14	TRBV10-3	CAITRDNSNQPQHF
TRBD2	15	TRBV28	CASSFTAGAWDEQFF
.	16	TRBV6-6	CASSDPTRGDNSPLHF
.	11	TRBV29-1	CSAGLYTEAFF
.	14	TRBV5-1	CASRASGGDYGYTF
.	15	TRBV28	CASSLRASGANVLTF
TRBD2	13	TRBV6-2/TRBV6-3	CASSGLAGDTQYF
TRBD1	15	TRBV6-5	CASREGQGAYNEQFF
TRBD2	15	TRBV29-1	CSVASGSSVYNEQFF
TRBD1	13	TRBV20-1	CSPQGARTGELFF
TRBD1	16	TRBV12-3/TRBV12-4	CASRQGPGQGSYEQYF
TRBD2	14	TRBV20-1	CSAGTSGSSYEQFF
TRBD2	14	TRBV6-5	CASSYVAGAAAQYF
.	18	TRBV4-3	CASSQVLSRAHLTGELFF
TRBD1	16	TRBV11-2	CASSQRTGRNTGELFF
.	13	TRBV24-1	CATSEASNQPQHF
.	15	TRBV6-2/TRBV6-3	CASSYSTLTTGELFF
.	13	TRBV20-1	CSHPAGGSETQYF
.	13	TRBV12-3/TRBV12-4	CASAPGGPYEQYF
.	15	TRBV12-3/TRBV12-4	CASSPDPGLNQPQHF
.	15	TRBV9	CASSVVGGAGEKLFF
TRBD1	14	TRBV5-1	CASSTGDRLYEQYF
.	15	TRBV6-4	CASKRRATTNEKLFF
.	14	TRBV7-6	CASSSRATQETQYF
.	14	TRBV29-1	CSVMSGAGANVLTF
.	16	TRBV3-1	CASSQEGQAAGYGYTF
.	11	TRBV6-2/TRBV6-3	CASLRAAEQFF
TRBD2	16	TRBV18	CASSPPGLAGGDEQFF
TRBD2	14	TRBV7-3	CASSLGTSRNTQYF
TRBD2	15	TRBV5-5	CASRRTSELSYEQYF
.	15	TRBV7-2	CASSLGTAVNEKLFF
.	16	TRBV10-3	CAISEKVQGGDSPLHF
TRBD2	14	TRBV11-1	CASSPLAGEYEQYF
.	16	TRBV5-5	CASSFVSRTDHEKLFF
TRBD2	16	TRBV2	CASSGGTSGLRYTQYF
TRBD1	14	TRBV27	CASSLSQGATPLHF
.	17	TRBV7-2	CASSLIDGLTAGYEQYF
TRBD2	17	TRBV29-1	CSVERRGRGGRADTQYF
.	15	TRBV6-2/TRBV6-3	CASSYPRQRGYGYTF